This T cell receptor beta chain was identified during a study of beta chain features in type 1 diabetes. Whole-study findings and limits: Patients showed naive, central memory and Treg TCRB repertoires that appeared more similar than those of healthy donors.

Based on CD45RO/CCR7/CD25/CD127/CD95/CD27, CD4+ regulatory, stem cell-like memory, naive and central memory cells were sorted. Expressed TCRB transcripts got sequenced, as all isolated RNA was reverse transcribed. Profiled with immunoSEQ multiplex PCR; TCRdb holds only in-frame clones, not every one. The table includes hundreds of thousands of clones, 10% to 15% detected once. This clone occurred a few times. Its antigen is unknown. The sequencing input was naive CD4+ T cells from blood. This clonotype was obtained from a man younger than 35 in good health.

The CDR3 region is CSAGQGASSYEQYF. CDR3 DNA: TGCAGCGCTGGACAGGGGGCAAGCTCCTACGAGCAGTACTTC. This chain joins TRBV29-1 and TRBJ2-7; 11 positions match TRBD1. CDR1 and CDR2 (germline): SQVTM, ANQGSEA. The CDR3 has 14 residues. J lost 0 bases, V lost 7 bases, and 5 bases had no gene match.